Each of the 26 T cell receptor beta chains below was sequenced from the same sample in a study of cytomegalovirus exposure and HLA in healthy donors. Amplification used 60 Vbeta primers and 13 Jbeta primers. Profiling relied on immunoSEQ multiplex PCR, and the TCRdb table lists in-frame clones only, not all of them. Of under 250,000 clones in the sample, roughly 85% are singletons; the top ten hold 0.2% to 0.25%. The sequenced sample was PBMCs. These receptors originate from a girl aged 2-10 years in good health and CMV-seronegative.

The chain combines TRBV5-1 with TRBJ1-4; perhaps TRBD1 as D (5 bases). This CDR3 is 16 amino acids long. Germline V gives CDR1 SGHRS, CDR2 YFSETQ. Trimming removed 1 base at V and 2 bases at J, with 12 bases between. The CDR3 nucleotides are TGCGCCAGCAGCTTGAGTGGCGGGGCTACTAATGAAAAACTGTTTTTT. The encoded protein is CASSLSGGATNEKLFF.

This sequence joins TRBV2 and TRBJ1-5, with TRBD1 identical over 7 bases. V dropped 5 bases and J dropped 7; count of bases not matched to a gene: 5. The CDR3 extends over 13 amino acids. Germline CDR1 and CDR2: SNHLY and FYNNEI. CDR3 DNA sequence: TGTGCCAGCAGTTGGGGGACAGAACAGCCCCAGCATTTT. This sequence encodes CASSWGTEQPQHF.

On this clone itself: Additional DNA sequences in this sample encode the identical CDR3. The chain recombines TRBV5-1 with TRBJ2-1, with TRBD1 matching 7 bases. The V segment lost 0 bases and the J segment 3 bases; nucleotides outside the gene matches: 0. Germline V CDR1 and CDR2: SGHRS, YFSETQ. The CDR3 is 14 residues long. The CDR3 bases are TGCGCCAGCAGCTTGGGACAGGGCTACAATGAGCAGTTCTTC. It is translated as CASSLGQGYNEQFF.

For the CDR3, the DNA is TGTGCCTGGAGTGTATCTACGGGACAGGTCAATTCACCCCTCCACTTT. It encodes CAWSVSTGQVNSPLHF. The J gene is TRBJ1-6, the V gene TRBV30, with TRBD1 matching over 8 bases. The ends lost 0 bases at V and 7 bases at J; junction bases unmatched: 8. CDR3 length equals 16 residues. The germline V gene has CDR1 GTSNPN and CDR2 SVGIG (reference sequence).

The CDR3 here is CASSLSGPQFF. The CDR3 DNA reads TGTGCCAGCAGCTTGAGCGGCCCCCAGTTCTTC. V and J are TRBV5-4 and TRBJ2-1, with D maybe TRBD2 (5 bases). V lost 1 base and J lost 13, with 9 bases in between. This CDR3 region has 11 residues. Germline CDR1 is SGHNT and CDR2 is YYREEE (reference sequence). Full variable domain (rest looked up from reference TRBV5-4 and TRBJ2-1): ETGVTQSPTHLIKTRGQQVTLRCSSQSGHNTVSWYQQALGQGPQFIFQYYREEENGRGNFPPRFSGLQFPNYSSELNVNALELDDSALYLCASSLSGPQFFGPGTRLTVL.

Notes on this clone: Other DNA sequences in the sample encode the same CDR3. The genes are TRBV7-9 and TRBJ2-7; 9 positions agree with TRBD1. CDR3 size: 14 residues. Germline V CDR1 and CDR2: SEHNR, FQNEAQ (reference sequence). V trimming: 3 bases; J trimming: 3 bases; junction bases outside the gene matches: 3. As DNA, the CDR3 is TGTGCCAGCAGCTTGGCGGGACAGGGCTACGAGCAGTACTTC. Protein sequence: CASSLAGQGYEQYF.

This clone was recorded only once. The chain employs TRBV27 and TRBJ1-1; D ambiguous. The V gene's germline CDR1 is MNHEY and CDR2 SMNVEV (reference sequence). The CDR3 is 15 residues long. With 1 base removed from V and 4 bases from J, the gap between germline ends came to 13 bases. The CDR3 DNA is TGTGCCAGCAGTTTATTGGCCGGGTACGGCACTGAAGCTTTCTTT. It codes for CASSLLAGYGTEAFF.

V gene TRBV6-5 combines with J gene TRBJ1-1, with 7 bases fitting TRBD1. Per germline, CDR1 MNHEY and CDR2 SVGAGI. After removal of 7 bases from V and 5 bases from J, the junction contained 10 bases not matched to a gene. This CDR3 is 14 amino acids long. DNA for the CDR3: TGTGCCAGCAATTTTGACAGGGATGGAACTGAAGCTTTCTTT. This translates into CASNFDRDGTEAFF.

This clone has only a few counts. This rearrangement joins TRBV30 to TRBJ1-2; perhaps TRBD1 as D (5 bases). Germline V gives CDR1 GTSNPN, CDR2 SVGIG (reference sequence). V lost 2 bases and J 8 bases, leaving 18 bases between the germline ends. CDR3 length equals 14 residues. The CDR3 loop reads CAWSSGGHQGGYTF. The CDR3 DNA is TGTGCCTGGAGTTCTGGTGGCCACCAGGGCGGCTACACCTTC.

This rearrangement joins TRBV30 to TRBJ2-1; 9 bases are a match to TRBD2. Germline V gene sequence: CDR1 GTSNPN, CDR2 SVGIG (reference sequence). The V segment lost 3 bases and the J segment 9 bases; nucleotides outside the gene matches: 15. This CDR3 has 16 residues. The CDR3 bases are TGTGCCTGGAGAAAGGGGGCTAGCGGGGTTCAAGGTGAGCAGTTCTTC. Protein product: CAWRKGASGVQGEQFF.

This clone was counted only a few times. The CDR3 sequence is CATGRGAPYEQYF. The CDR3 DNA follows: TGTGCCACGGGCAGGGGGGCCCCCTACGAGCAGTACTTC. This chain joins TRBV19 and TRBJ2-7, with a possible D match to TRBD1 (7 bases). The CDR3 loop spans 13 amino acids. V lost 10 bases and J lost 2, with 15 bases in between. Germline values: CDR1 LNHDA, CDR2 SQIVND (reference sequence).

The chain is built from TRBV15 and TRBJ2-2, with D uncertain. The CDR3 runs 15 residues. V lost 8 bases and J 6 bases, leaving 19 bases between the germline ends. CDR1 and CDR2 (germline): LNHNV, YYDKDF (reference sequence). Here the CDR3 reads CATSEPPRRPGELFF. CDR3 sequence (DNA): TGTGCCACCTCCGAACCACCCCGGAGACCCGGGGAGCTGTTTTTT.

This chain joins TRBV9 and TRBJ2-6; TRBD1 agrees at 9 bases. The germline CDR1 and CDR2 sequences are SGDLS and YYNGEE. Trimming at V came to 3 bases and at J to 3 bases, leaving 10 bases not matched to a gene. This CDR3 is 18 amino acids long. This CDR3 reads CASSGRDRVFGGANVLTF. CDR3 in DNA: TGTGCCAGCAGCGGCCGGGACAGGGTGTTCGGTGGGGCCAACGTCCTGACTTTC. Full variable domain (remainder filled in from reference TRBV9 and TRBJ2-6): DSGVTQTPKHLITATGQRVTLRCSPRSGDLSVYWYQQSLDQGLQFLIQYYNGEERAKGNILERFSAQQFPDLHSELNLSSLELGDSALYFCASSGRDRVFGGANVLTFGAGSRLTVL.

Regarding this clone: The same CDR3 also results from other DNA sequences found in this sample. The chain joins TRBV20-1 to TRBJ1-2; D gene uncertain. V lost 1 base and J lost 7, with 7 bases in between. The germline gives CDR1 DFQATT, CDR2 SNEGSKA (reference sequence). The CDR3 runs to 11 residues. The CDR3 DNA reads TGCAGTGCTAGAGGGGGAGTTGGCTACACCTTC. Translation gives CSARGGVGYTF.

This chain joins TRBV6-1 and TRBJ1-2; 8 bases line up with TRBD1. Germline values: CDR1 MNHNS, CDR2 SASEGT. Trimming removed 4 bases from V and 5 bases from J; junction bases left unmatched: 6. The CDR3 is 14 amino acids. Here the CDR3 reads CASSASGGRYGYTF. In nucleotides, the CDR3 is TGTGCCAGCAGTGCATCAGGGGGCCGATATGGCTACACCTTC.

The chain recombines TRBV11-2 with TRBJ2-7, with TRBD1 as a possible D gene (5 bases). Germline CDR1 SGHAT, CDR2 FQNNGV. V was shortened by 3 bases and J by 2 bases, with 11 bases between the two germline ends. This CDR3 is built from 14 residues. Written as DNA, the CDR3 is TGTGCCAGCAGCTTTATTCAGGGCACCTACGAGCAGTACTTC. Residues: CASSFIQGTYEQYF.

V usage is TRBV5-1 and J usage is TRBJ2-5, with D possibly being TRBD2 (5 bases). Trimming stripped 0 bases from V and 5 bases from J, with 17 bases between. The CDR3 is made up of 16 amino acids. Per the germline V gene, CDR1 is SGHRS and CDR2 is YFSETQ. The CDR3 reads CASSLGSMRAPETQYF. The CDR3 region has the DNA TGCGCCAGCAGCTTGGGAAGCATGCGGGCACCGGAGACCCAGTACTTC.

The chain combines TRBV18 with TRBJ1-1; possibly TRBD1 for D (5 bases). Germline CDR1 reads KGHSH; CDR2 reads LQKENI. This CDR3 is 14 amino acids long. V was pared by 3 bases and J by 7 bases, with 15 bases between. Here the CDR3 reads CASSPYTPDSEAFF. The CDR3 nucleotides read TGTGCCAGCTCACCCTACACTCCCGACAGTGAAGCTTTCTTT.

This sequence joins TRBV2 and TRBJ2-2, with D tentatively TRBD1 (6 bases). The V gene's germline CDR1 is SNHLY and CDR2 FYNNEI. CDR3 length: 13 residues. V lost 7 bases and J lost 8, with 14 bases in between. Here the CDR3 DNA reads TGTGCCAGCACTTCCAAGGGGGTAGGGGAGCTGTTTTTT. It encodes CASTSKGVGELFF.

This clone has just one count. The V and J genes are TRBV30 and TRBJ1-2, with a weak D call TRBD1 (6 bases). V lost 0 bases, J lost 10 bases, and 15 bases lay in between. Germline V gene sequence: CDR1 GTSNPN, CDR2 SVGIG (reference sequence). The CDR3 is 13 amino acids. The CDR3 loop reads CAWSVDYRAVYTF. The DNA of the CDR3 is TGTGCCTGGAGTGTAGATTACAGGGCAGTCTACACCTTC.

This chain connects TRBV27 to TRBJ2-7, with a weak D call TRBD2 (7 bases). The germline V gene encodes CDR1 MNHEY and CDR2 SMNVEV (reference sequence). The V gene lost 4 bases and the J gene lost 5 bases, with 15 bases spanning the gap. The CDR3 runs 14 residues. DNA for the CDR3: TGTGCCAGCAGTTCACGAGGGAGGGGGGACGAGCAGTACTTC. This sequence encodes CASSSRGRGDEQYF.

This sequence joins TRBV6-4 and TRBJ2-2, with TRBD1 as a possible D gene (5 bases). This CDR3 spans 18 amino acids. CDR1 is MRHNA, CDR2 SNTAGT, per germline. Trimming shortened V by 5 bases and J by 3 bases, and 22 bases separated the two germline ends. CDR3 amino acids: CASSKLPLQGGDTGELFF. As DNA, the CDR3 is TGTGCCAGCAGTAAACTCCCCCTCCAGGGTGGGGACACCGGGGAGCTGTTTTTT.

The chain has TRBV7-9 and TRBJ2-6; D perhaps matches TRBD1 (6 bases). With 3 bases removed from V and 0 bases from J, the gap between germline ends came to 9 bases. Germline V gives CDR1 SEHNR, CDR2 FQNEAQ (reference sequence). The CDR3 contains 16 residues. CDR3 protein: CASSFRGGSGANVLTF. CDR3 nucleotides: TGTGCCAGCAGCTTCAGAGGGGGCTCTGGGGCCAACGTCCTGACTTTC.

J is TRBJ2-7 and V is TRBV18, with D perhaps matching TRBD1 (5 bases). This CDR3 spans 15 amino acids. The V gene lost 2 bases and the J gene lost 1 base, with 12 bases spanning the gap. Germline V gene data show CDR1 as KGHSH and CDR2 as LQKENI. The CDR3 protein is CASSPGKGISYEQYF. As DNA, the CDR3 is TGTGCCAGCTCACCAGGGAAGGGGATATCCTACGAGCAGTACTTC.

V usage is TRBV5-6 and J usage is TRBJ1-1, with D perhaps TRBD1 (6 bases). Trimming took off 0 bases at V and 1 base at J, with 16 bases between the two ends. The germline V gene has CDR1 SGHDT and CDR2 YYEEEE. The CDR3 covers 17 residues. The CDR3 loop reads CASSLAQGVAQNTEAFF. As DNA, the CDR3 is TGTGCCAGCAGCTTGGCACAGGGCGTCGCGCAGAACACTGAAGCTTTCTTT. Full variable domain (rest looked up from reference TRBV5-6 and TRBJ1-1): DAGVTQSPTHLIKTRGQQVTLRCSPKSGHDTVSWYQQALGQGPQFIFQYYEEEERQRGNFPDRFSGHQFPNYSSELNVNALLLGDSALYLCASSLAQGVAQNTEAFFGQGTRLTVV.

This clone was seen only once. CDR3: CAGSGTNVYNEQFF. CDR3 DNA sequence: TGTGCCGGCTCCGGGACTAATGTCTACAATGAGCAGTTCTTC. The V gene is TRBV2, the J gene TRBJ2-1, with 7 bases identical to TRBD2. This CDR3 comprises 14 residues. Germline assignment: CDR1 SNHLY and CDR2 FYNNEI. V gave up 11 bases and J gave up 3 bases; unmatched junction bases: 10.